The present T cell receptor (beta chain) was sequenced within a study of cytomegalovirus exposure and HLA in healthy donors. After removal of 5 bases from V and 3 bases from J, the junction contained 6 bases not matched to a gene. The germline V gene encodes CDR1 SEHNR and CDR2 FQNEAQ (reference sequence). The CDR3 covers 14 residues. Vbeta (60) and Jbeta (13) primers were used in the PCR. Method: immunoSEQ multiplex PCR; TCRdb's copy keeps in-frame clones and lacks some. The table shows over 150,000 clones, with roughly 80% occurring only once. The V call is TRBV7-9, the J call TRBJ2-5; 7 nucleotides agree with TRBD1. This sequence was found in a male donor in good health and CMV-seronegative. Sequencing input: PBMCs. The CDR3 nucleotides read TGTGCCAGCAGCCGCCGGGACAGTGAAGAGACCCAGTACTTC. Translation: CASSRRDSEETQYF.